A single sample gave rise to the 19 T cell receptor beta chains below, sequenced in a study of CXCR3-negative and CXCR3-positive naive CD8 T cells. Overall study findings and caveats: Against CXCR3-negative naive cells, CXCR3-positive naive cells showed more hydrophobic TRB CDR3s.

Libraries were UMI-labeled 5' RACE TRB cDNA. TCRdb reanalyzed the 5' RACE reads, giving one entry per CDR3 protein sequence and no DNA. Its table lists some 150,000 distinct CDR3 sequences. Which antigens these TCRs recognize remains unknown. Sequencing input: naive CXCR3+ CD8+ T cells from blood. As to subset: CD45RO-CCR7+CD27+CD95- naive CD8+ T cells expressing CXCR3 (TNR3+). Source of these receptors: a human donor in good health. Some clones in this sample may be carry-over from other donors' samples.

The CDR3 is CASSQEGSSYNSPLHF. The chain has TRBV14 and TRBJ1-6. This CDR3 contains 16 residues. Germline assignment: CDR1 SGHDN and CDR2 FVKESK.

V and J are TRBV5-5 and TRBJ1-6; TCRdb's D call, TRBD1, is unchecked because there is no DNA. In germline, CDR1 is SGHKS, CDR2 YYEKEE (reference sequence). This CDR3 spans 16 amino acids. This chain's CDR3 is CASSLGDGTYNSPLHF.

The chain carries TRBV4-3 and TRBJ1-2. CDR3 length: 13 amino acids. Germline V gene lookup returns CDR1 LGHNA and CDR2 YSLEER. This CDR3 reads CASSPDMGYGYTF.

This chain connects TRBV6-1 to TRBJ1-2. Germline CDR1 is MNHNS and CDR2 is SASEGT. The CDR3 sequence is 12 residues long. The CDR3 here is CASRDSNYGYTF.

The chain is built from TRBV4-1 and TRBJ2-7; no DNA is available, so the TRBD1 call from TCRdb remains unchecked. Germline V CDR1 and CDR2: MGHRA, YSYEKL. The CDR3 is made up of 18 amino acids. The CDR3 loop is CASSPLNLRDRVSNEQYF.

The rearrangement links TRBV14 to TRBJ2-3; the D call from TCRdb, TRBD1, cannot be confirmed without DNA. Germline V lookup: CDR1 SGHDN, CDR2 FVKESK. This CDR3 has 13 amino acids. The CDR3 sequence: CASSQDRGATQYF.

The V gene is TRBV5-1, the J gene TRBJ2-7; the TCRdb D gene call, TRBD1, has no DNA to confirm it. The CDR3 runs to 15 residues. CDR1 and CDR2 (germline): SGHRS, YFSETQ. CDR3 amino acids: CASSFTGQPSYEQYF. Complete variable domain (other parts from reference TRBV5-1 and TRBJ2-7): KAGVTQTPRYLIKTRGQQVTLSCSPISGHRSVSWYQQTPGQGLQFLFEYFSETQRNKGNFPGRFSGRQFSNSRSEMNVSTLELGDSALYLCASSFTGQPSYEQYFGPGTRLTVT.

The J gene is TRBJ1-1, the V gene TRBV12-3 or TRBV12-4; TCRdb lists TRBD1, though no DNA is available to test this call. The length of the CDR3 is 14 residues. This CDR3 reads CASSPGQAPTEAFF.

The rearrangement links TRBV30 to TRBJ2-1; TCRdb indicates TRBD1, and absent DNA this call remains unverified. The CDR3 extends over 15 amino acids. Germline V gene sequence: CDR1 GTSNPN, CDR2 SVGIG (reference sequence). CDR3 loop: CAWSTRGSSYNEQFF.

J is TRBJ2-3 and V is TRBV6-2 or TRBV6-3; TCRdb picks TRBD2, but there is no DNA to check that call. CDR1 and CDR2 (germline): MNHEY, SVGEGT. The CDR3 has 18 amino acids. This CDR3 reads CASSYLWTSADITDTQYF.

J is TRBJ1-5 and V is TRBV5-1; TCRdb proposes TRBD1, but this gene call is untestable without DNA. The CDR3 length is 15 residues. Germline CDR1 is SGHRS and CDR2 is YFSETQ. The CDR3: CASSFAGTGDQPQHF.

The V call is TRBV7-9, the J call TRBJ1-6. This CDR3 is built from 15 residues. Germline assignment: CDR1 SEHNR and CDR2 FQNEAQ (reference sequence). The CDR3 reads CASSLASGLNSPLHF.

The chain uses TRBV25-1 and TRBJ2-1; TCRdb's D call of TRBD1 is untestable without DNA. The CDR3 is made up of 12 amino acids. From germline, CDR1 is MGHDK and CDR2 SYGVNS. The CDR3 region is CASSGGGHEQFF.

The J gene is TRBJ2-7, the V gene TRBV12-3 or TRBV12-4; TCRdb's D call of TRBD1 is untestable without DNA. The CDR3 has 16 residues. Here the CDR3 reads CASSFGLGTGSYEQYF.

The J gene is TRBJ1-4, the V gene TRBV20-1. The CDR3 is 16 amino acids. Germline CDR1 is DFQATT and CDR2 is SNEGSKA (reference sequence). CDR3 sequence reads: CSARDRVLGGLKQLFF.

The V gene is TRBV5-6, the J gene TRBJ2-3; TCRdb designates TRBD2, a call that cannot be tested without DNA. The CDR3 sequence is 16 residues long. Germline CDR1 SGHDT, CDR2 YYEEEE. CDR3 sequence reads: CASSLFQTEVTDTQYF. Full variable domain (outside the CDR3, taken from reference TRBV5-6 and TRBJ2-3): DAGVTQSPTHLIKTRGQQVTLRCSPKSGHDTVSWYQQALGQGPQFIFQYYEEEERQRGNFPDRFSGHQFPNYSSELNVNALLLGDSALYLCASSLFQTEVTDTQYFGPGTRLTVL.

The chain employs TRBV12-3 or TRBV12-4 and TRBJ2-1; TCRdb names TRBD2, which stays unverified in the absence of DNA. The CDR3 consists of 17 residues. The CDR3: CATHPATSGAPYNEQFF.

This rearrangement joins TRBV25-1 to TRBJ2-5. This CDR3 has 11 amino acids. Germline V gives CDR1 MGHDK, CDR2 SYGVNS. The CDR3 sequence: CASSDMETQYF.

This chain links TRBV7-9 with TRBJ2-3; TCRdb lists TRBD2, though no DNA is available to test this call. Germline V gives CDR1 SEHNR, CDR2 FQNEAQ (reference sequence). The CDR3 consists of 17 residues. This chain's CDR3 is CASSLGVRPKGTDTQYF.